This T cell receptor (beta chain) was observed in a study of monozygotic twins with inflammatory bowel disease. Notes on this clonotype: The antigen remains undetermined.

Study-wide findings and caveats: People with IBD had fewer clonotypes in common with others than healthy twins did, especially with disease activity.

Eight cDNA synthesis reactions were run for every sample. TCRdb derives one entry per CDR3 protein from the 5' RACE reads, leaving out DNA. Here the sample table reports approximately 300,000 distinct CDR3 sequences. CDR1 and CDR2 from the germline V gene are SGDLS and YYNGEE. This CDR3 region has 17 residues. The source of this sequence is a human donor with ulcerative colitis or Crohn's disease, or a healthy co-twin of an affected twin (not recorded which). Sequenced input: blood. The V call is TRBV9, the J call TRBJ1-6. CDR3 amino acids: CASSTLRGSDVGAPLHF.